This T cell receptor beta chain derives from a study of shared clonotypes between healthy human individuals. Broader study findings: Incomplete sequencing of sorted subsets was indicated by rarefaction despite large depth. The genetic and exposure-history diversity represented was limited by few donors.

Here immunoSEQ multiplex PCR was the method, and the copy in TCRdb shows in-frame clones only, minus some. Of roughly 2.1 million clones in the sample, roughly 91% were seen once. A note on this clone: Its antigen remains unidentified.

The germline V gene encodes CDR1 MGHRA and CDR2 YSYEKL. V was shortened by 1 base and J by 3 bases, with 10 bases between the two germline ends. This CDR3 has 16 residues. Positively selected for CCR7, the CD45RO-negative cells used as naive CD8 cells excluded terminally differentiated effector memory CD45RA+ cells. The receptor's source is a man younger than 35 in good health. Some clones in this sample may be carry-over from other donors' samples. V usage is TRBV4-1 and J usage is TRBJ1-6, with D perhaps matching TRBD1 (5 bases). Sequencing input: naive CD8+ T cells from PBMCs. CDR3 amino acids: CASSQGGGFYNSPLHF. CDR3 nucleotides: TGCGCCAGCAGCCAAGGGGGGGGGTTCTATAATTCACCCCTCCACTTT.